The next 8 T cell receptor beta chains were all read from a single sample in a study of T cell repertoires in cytomegalovirus infection. TCRdb fed the reads into MiXCR, producing one record per CDR3 protein. The top ten hold under 3.5% of the sample, which has approximately 750,000 distinct CDR3 sequences, under 40% seen once. The sample was PBMCs. These receptors were obtained from a human donor in good health (CMV status not recorded). Some clones in this sample may be carry-over from other donors' samples.

This chain uses TRBV19 with TRBJ2-4, with 11 bases that match TRBD1. The CDR3 contains 16 residues. CDR1 and CDR2 from the germline V gene are LNHDA and SQIVND (reference sequence). Trimming at V came to 5 bases and at J to 6 bases, leaving 9 bases not matched to a gene. CDR3 amino acids: CASSLRTGGAGNIQYF. CDR3 bases: TGTGCCAGTAGTCTCAGGACAGGGGGCGCGGGAAACATTCAGTACTTC.

A single count supports this clonotype. A much bigger clone sits one base away, suggesting this may be a read error. J is TRBJ2-7 and V is TRBV28, with 7 bases that match TRBD1. With V trimmed by 6 bases and J by 5 bases, 4 bases remained unmatched. Germline V gives CDR1 MDHEN, CDR2 SYDVKM. The CDR3 is 12 amino acids. The CDR3 nucleotides are TGTGCCAGCAGCACCGACAGGGACGAGCAGTACTTC. This gives the protein CASSTDRDEQYF.

The gene calls are TRBV11-2 and TRBJ2-7; 11 nucleotides match TRBD2. Germline V CDR1 and CDR2: SGHAT, FQNNGV. V shed 3 bases, J shed 0 bases, and the junction held 10 bases outside the gene matches. The length of the CDR3 is 18 residues. The CDR3 DNA sequence: TGTGCCAGCAGCTTTAGCACCTCAACTAGCGGGAGCTCCTACGAGCAGTACTTC. Encoded protein: CASSFSTSTSGSSYEQYF.

This clonotype was seen a handful of times. The rearrangement links TRBV5-4 to TRBJ1-3; possible D gene TRBD1, 5 bases. V was cut by 6 bases and J by 0 bases, with 16 bases left in between. This CDR3 has 16 residues. Per germline, CDR1 SGHNT and CDR2 YYREEE (reference sequence). Written as DNA, the CDR3 is TGTGCCAGCACGCCAGGGCCGCGTCTCTCTGGAAACACCATATATTTT. Translation gives CASTPGPRLSGNTIYF.

Notes on this clonotype: No conserved phenylalanine or tryptophan ends this CDR3, so it is likely a read error. The chain couples TRBV20-1 to TRBJ2-7, with 8 bases matching TRBD1. Germline V gives CDR1 DFQATT, CDR2 SNEGSKA (reference sequence). V lost 5 bases, J lost 0 bases, and 12 bases stayed unmatched. CDR3 length equals 16 residues. The CDR3 reads CSAPTATGVLSYEQYL. Written as DNA, the CDR3 is TGCAGTGCTCCCACCGCGACAGGGGTCCTCTCCTACGAGCAGTACTTA.

This clonotype came up a few times. The chain is built from TRBV6-1 and TRBJ2-7; 12 positions agree with TRBD2. This CDR3 contains 15 residues. The ends lost 6 bases at V and 3 bases at J; junction bases unmatched: 6. In germline, CDR1 is MNHNS, CDR2 SASEGT. The CDR3 DNA is TGTGCCAGCAGCACTAGCGGGAGGCCCCTCTACGAGCAGTACTTC. Protein sequence: CASSTSGRPLYEQYF.

The chain employs TRBV6-5 and TRBJ2-1, with 8 bases aligning to TRBD1. The CDR3 runs to 12 residues. Germline V gives CDR1 MNHEY, CDR2 SVGAGI. J lost 7 bases, V lost 8 bases, and 4 bases had no gene match. CDR3 protein: CASSGTGNEQFF. As DNA, the CDR3 is TGTGCCAGCTCGGGGACAGGAAATGAGCAGTTCTTC.

The chain employs TRBV29-1 and TRBJ1-2, with TRBD1 as a possible D gene (6 bases). Germline loops: CDR1 SQVTM, CDR2 ANQGSEA. Trimming left V 4 bases short and J 5 bases short, with 11 bases between. The CDR3 spans 12 residues. The CDR3 DNA is TGCAGCGTTGCGACAGGTCAATATGGCTACACCTTC. Its translation is CSVATGQYGYTF.